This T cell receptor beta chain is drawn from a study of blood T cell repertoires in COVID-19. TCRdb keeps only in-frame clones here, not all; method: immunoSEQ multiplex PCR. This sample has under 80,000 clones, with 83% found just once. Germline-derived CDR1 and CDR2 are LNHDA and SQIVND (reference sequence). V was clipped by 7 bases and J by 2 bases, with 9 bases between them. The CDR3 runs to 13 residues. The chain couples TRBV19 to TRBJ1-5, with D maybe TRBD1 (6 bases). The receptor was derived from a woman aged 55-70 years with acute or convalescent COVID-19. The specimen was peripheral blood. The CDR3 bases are TGTGCCAGTATGAACAGGGGCAATCAGCCCCAGCATTTT. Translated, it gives CASMNRGNQPQHF.